This T cell receptor (beta chain) was sequenced during a study of cytomegalovirus exposure and HLA in healthy donors. Study results and caveats: The authors assumed roughly uniform sequencing depth across donors for presence/absence analyses. TCR beta V segments were, for the most part, productive about 87% or about 30% of the time in an earlier analysis.

Germline CDR1 and CDR2: SGDLS and YYNGEE. The CDR3 totals 15 residues. V lost 5 bases and J lost 4; bases outside the gene matches: 11. PCR primers comprised 60 Vbeta and 13 Jbeta primers. Produced via immunoSEQ multiplex PCR; TCRdb's table is partial and in-frame only. Recorded for this sample: approximately 40,000 clones. Healthy people donating bone marrow made up the donors. Turning to this clone: Its antigen is still unknown.

The sample taken for sequencing was PBMCs. The chain carries TRBV9 and TRBJ1-2, with 7 bases that match TRBD1. This sequence originates from a human donor in good health. The CDR3, as DNA: TGTGCCAGCAGTGACGGGACAGTTATCCGCTATGGCTACACCTTC. Its protein is CASSDGTVIRYGYTF.